Shown below are 20 T cell receptor beta chains from a single sample sequenced in a study of cytomegalovirus exposure and HLA in healthy donors. The PCR contained 60 Vbeta and 13 Jbeta primers. Here immunoSEQ multiplex PCR was the method, and the copy in TCRdb shows in-frame clones only, minus some. The table shows approximately 180,000 clones, with 75% to 85% occurring only once. Source material: PBMCs. The origin of the receptors is a woman younger than 45 in good health and CMV-seropositive.

This clone was picked up a small number of times. This sequence joins TRBV6-1 and TRBJ1-1, with D hard to call. Germline CDR1 and CDR2: MNHNS and SASEGT. The CDR3 contains 16 residues. V shed 4 bases and J shed 4 bases, with 19 bases lying between them. CDR3 DNA: TGTGCCAGCAGTGCTACCGACGAGGCGCGGGGCACTGAAGCTTTCTTT. Translation: CASSATDEARGTEAFF.

The chain recombines TRBV9 with TRBJ2-7; TRBD2 might be the D (5 bases). The V end lost 1 base, the J end lost 3 bases, and 14 bases lay between the germline ends. Looked up from germline, CDR1 is SGDLS and CDR2 is YYNGEE. The CDR3 runs to 15 residues. The CDR3 loop reads CASSVSGSPLYEQYF. CDR3 nucleotide sequence: TGTGCCAGCAGCGTATCGGGGAGTCCCCTCTACGAGCAGTACTTC. The variable domain in full, completed from reference TRBV9 and TRBJ2-7, reads DSGVTQTPKHLITATGQRVTLRCSPRSGDLSVYWYQQSLDQGLQFLIQYYNGEERAKGNILERFSAQQFPDLHSELNLSSLELGDSALYFCASSVSGSPLYEQYFGPGTRLTVT.

The V gene is TRBV5-1, the J gene TRBJ1-1; TRBD1 agrees at 7 bases. Germline values: CDR1 SGHRS, CDR2 YFSETQ. The CDR3 is 14 amino acids. The junction had 5 bases not matched to a gene; V was cut back by 4 bases and J by 2 bases. CDR3 loop: CASSAGTVNTEAFF. CDR3 sequence (DNA): TGCGCCAGCAGCGCGGGGACAGTTAACACTGAAGCTTTCTTT.

The J gene is TRBJ2-3, the V gene TRBV5-4, with TRBD2 matching over 7 bases. The CDR3 length is 18 residues. Per germline, CDR1 SGHNT and CDR2 YYREEE (reference sequence). J lost 8 bases, V lost 0 bases, and 18 bases had no gene match. CDR3 in amino acids: CASSLGGGSWGVGGTQYF. The CDR3 DNA reads TGTGCCAGCAGCTTGGGGGGCGGGAGCTGGGGCGTTGGGGGTACGCAGTATTTT.

V usage is TRBV5-5 and J usage is TRBJ2-7, with TRBD1 identical over 10 bases. This CDR3 spans 15 amino acids. Germline CDR1 reads SGHKS; CDR2 reads YYEKEE (reference sequence). V dropped 3 bases and J dropped 2; count of bases not matched to a gene: 5. The CDR3 DNA reads TGTGCCAGCAGCTCTCGGACAGGGGGGACCTACGAGCAGTACTTC. The encoded protein is CASSSRTGGTYEQYF.

The CDR3, as DNA: TGTGCCAGCAGGATAGTGTCCGGGAGGATCGACGAGCAGTACTTC. Protein product: CASRIVSGRIDEQYF. The V gene is TRBV5-4, the J gene TRBJ2-7; 7 nucleotides match TRBD2. V was clipped by 5 bases and J by 5 bases; unmatched bases: 13. CDR1 is SGHNT and CDR2 is YYREEE in the germline V gene (reference sequence). The CDR3 is made up of 15 amino acids. The full variable domain, completed using reference TRBV5-4 and TRBJ2-7, is ETGVTQSPTHLIKTRGQQVTLRCSSQSGHNTVSWYQQALGQGPQFIFQYYREEENGRGNFPPRFSGLQFPNYSSELNVNALELDDSALYLCASRIVSGRIDEQYFGPGTRLTVT.

CDR3 sequence: CASREQGRAFF. For the CDR3, the DNA is TGTGCCAGCAGGGAGCAGGGAAGAGCTTTCTTT. This sequence joins TRBV27 and TRBJ1-1, with TRBD1 as a possible D gene (5 bases). V lost 6 bases, J lost 10 bases, and 12 bases lay in between. Looked up from germline, CDR1 is MNHEY and CDR2 is SMNVEV (reference sequence). This CDR3 is built from 11 residues.

CDR3 in DNA: TGTGCCAGCCGGAGCGGCTCTGGAAACACCATATATTTT. Encoded protein: CASRSGSGNTIYF. This chain uses TRBV6-1 with TRBJ1-3; D is unclear. Germline V gene data show CDR1 as MNHNS and CDR2 as SASEGT. This CDR3 region has 13 residues. With 8 bases removed from V and 0 bases from J, the gap between germline ends came to 8 bases.

The gene calls are TRBV6-5 and TRBJ1-4; TRBD1 might be the D (6 bases). Trimming left V 5 bases short and J 0 bases short, with 10 bases between. The length of the CDR3 is 15 residues. CDR1 and CDR2 (germline): MNHEY, SVGAGI. CDR3 bases: TGTGCCAGCAGTACCACAGGGCCAACTAATGAAAAACTGTTTTTT. It translates to CASSTTGPTNEKLFF.

The V and J genes are TRBV5-6 and TRBJ1-1; perhaps TRBD1 as D (5 bases). V lost 4 bases to trimming and J lost 5 bases, with 15 bases between them. The CDR3 consists of 14 residues. Looked up from germline, CDR1 is SGHDT and CDR2 is YYEEEE. The CDR3 loop is CASSPYVGGTEAFF. The CDR3 nucleotides read TGTGCCAGCAGCCCATATGTGGGGGGTACTGAAGCTTTCTTT.

The genes are TRBV5-1 and TRBJ2-7, with 11 bases that match TRBD1. The CDR3 spans 16 residues. The V gene end was trimmed by 5 bases and the J gene end by 2 bases; junction bases not matched to a gene: 9. In germline, CDR1 is SGHRS, CDR2 YFSETQ. The CDR3 spells CASRFQPGQGAYEQYF. The CDR3 DNA reads as TGCGCCAGCAGATTCCAACCGGGACAGGGGGCCTACGAGCAGTACTTC. The full variable domain, its missing parts supplied by reference TRBV5-1 and TRBJ2-7, is KAGVTQTPRYLIKTRGQQVTLSCSPISGHRSVSWYQQTPGQGLQFLFEYFSETQRNKGNFPGRFSGRQFSNSRSEMNVSTLELGDSALYLCASRFQPGQGAYEQYFGPGTRLTVT.

This clone was seen a handful of times. This chain connects TRBV6-1 to TRBJ2-5, with 11 positions matching TRBD2. CDR1 and CDR2 from the germline V gene are MNHNS and SASEGT. The CDR3 contains 15 residues. The V gene end was trimmed by 6 bases and the J gene end by 2 bases; junction bases not matched to a gene: 5. In nucleotides, the CDR3 is TGTGCCAGCAGCGCCGGGACTAGCGGTCAAGAGACCCAGTACTTC. Amino acids: CASSAGTSGQETQYF.

The chain has TRBV21-1 and TRBJ2-1; the table names TRBD2, a call not compared with the DNA. TRBV21-1 represents a pseudogene. This CDR3 region has 15 residues. The CDR3 sequence: CASSKRLAGCYEQFF. The CDR3 region has the DNA TGTGCCAGCAGCAAACGTCTAGCGGGATGTTATGAGCAGTTCTTC.

The chain joins TRBV9 to TRBJ2-3, with D possibly TRBD2 on 6 matching bases. V was cut by 4 bases and J by 0 bases, with 18 bases left in between. The CDR3 has 17 amino acids. CDR1 and CDR2 from the germline V gene are SGDLS and YYNGEE. This CDR3 is CASSPRGASISTDTQYF. The CDR3 DNA reads as TGTGCCAGCAGCCCCCGCGGGGCATCAATTAGCACAGATACGCAGTATTTT. Full variable domain (outside the CDR3, taken from reference TRBV9 and TRBJ2-3): DSGVTQTPKHLITATGQRVTLRCSPRSGDLSVYWYQQSLDQGLQFLIQYYNGEERAKGNILERFSAQQFPDLHSELNLSSLELGDSALYFCASSPRGASISTDTQYFGPGTRLTVL.

This clone has just a few counts. V usage is TRBV5-5 and J usage is TRBJ2-7, with 7 nucleotides matching TRBD1. V lost 3 bases and J lost 0; bases outside the gene matches: 6. This CDR3 spans 15 amino acids. Germline V gives CDR1 SGHKS, CDR2 YYEKEE (reference sequence). Written as DNA, the CDR3 is TGTGCCAGCAGCTCTCCGGGACAGTCCTCCTACGAGCAGTACTTC. Translating gives CASSSPGQSSYEQYF.

V usage is TRBV9 and J usage is TRBJ1-4; the D gene is possibly TRBD1 (5 bases). Germline-derived CDR1 and CDR2 are SGDLS and YYNGEE. Trimming took 0 bases from V and 5 from J, leaving 11 bases between them. The CDR3 length is 15 residues. CDR3 bases: TGTGCCAGCAGCGTAGGGCAGGGCGCGAATGAAAAACTGTTTTTT. Residues: CASSVGQGANEKLFF.

The chain employs TRBV5-4 and TRBJ2-2; D possibly corresponds to TRBD1 (6 bases). The CDR3 is made up of 13 amino acids. The V gene's germline CDR1 is SGHNT and CDR2 YYREEE (reference sequence). The ends were cut back, 0 bases at V and 7 bases at J, with 7 bases in the middle. The CDR3 coding sequence is TGTGCCAGCAGCTTGGGAGGGGGCGGGGAGCTGTTTTTT. Encoded protein: CASSLGGGGELFF.

The chain carries TRBV30 and TRBJ1-4; TRBD1 matches 7 bases. J was trimmed by 4 bases and V by 1 base; bases with no gene match: 6. Germline V gives CDR1 GTSNPN, CDR2 SVGIG (reference sequence). The CDR3 totals 15 residues. As DNA, the CDR3 is TGTGCCTGGAGTGATGACAGGGTTGGTAATGAAAAACTGTTTTTT. It yields the protein CAWSDDRVGNEKLFF. Variable domain in full (rest from reference TRBV30 and TRBJ1-4): SQTIHQWPATLVQPVGSPLSLECTVEGTSNPNLYWYRQAAGRGLQLLFYSVGIGQISSEVPQNLSASRPQDRQFILSSKKLLLSDSGFYLCAWSDDRVGNEKLFFGSGTQLSVL.

This clone was detected a few times. This rearrangement joins TRBV10-3 to TRBJ1-3; D is uncertain. This CDR3 spans 14 amino acids. Germline V gene data show CDR1 as ENHRY and CDR2 as SYGVKD. Between the trimmed V and J ends, which lost 8 bases and 0 bases, there was a span of 11 bases. The CDR3 nucleotides are TGTGCCATCGGGGAGCTGGGCTCTGGAAACACCATATATTTT. As protein: CAIGELGSGNTIYF.

The J gene is TRBJ2-5, the V gene TRBV29-1; TRBD1 aligns across 10 bases. This CDR3 comprises 17 residues. Germline trimming cut 0 bases from V and 1 base from J; bases unmatched to any gene: 8. Germline lookup yields CDR1 SQVTM and CDR2 ANQGSEA. CDR3 sequence reads: CSVEDQLWTGGQETQYF. CDR3 DNA sequence: TGCAGCGTTGAAGATCAACTCTGGACAGGGGGCCAAGAGACCCAGTACTTC.